This TCR beta chain was found in a study of T cells after somatic rescue of genetic block. The CDR3 runs 15 residues. Trimming removed 0 bases at V and 6 bases at J, with 10 bases between. Germline V lookup: CDR1 SGHTS, CDR2 YDEGEE. In this sample, this clone turned up a few times. Clones were read by immunoSEQ multiplex PCR, and TCRdb kept only the in-frame ones, dropping some. The sample contains more than 12,000 clones, 70% of which appear only once. The sequencing sample was made of peripheral blood mononuclear cells (PBMCs). This sequence joins TRBV5-8 and TRBJ1-6, with no clear D. The sequence was collected from a man between 18 and 35 years old. This CDR3 is CASSLVLVLNSPLHF. In DNA form, the CDR3 reads TGTGCCAGCAGCTTGGTACTCGTTCTTAATTCACCCCTCCACTTT.